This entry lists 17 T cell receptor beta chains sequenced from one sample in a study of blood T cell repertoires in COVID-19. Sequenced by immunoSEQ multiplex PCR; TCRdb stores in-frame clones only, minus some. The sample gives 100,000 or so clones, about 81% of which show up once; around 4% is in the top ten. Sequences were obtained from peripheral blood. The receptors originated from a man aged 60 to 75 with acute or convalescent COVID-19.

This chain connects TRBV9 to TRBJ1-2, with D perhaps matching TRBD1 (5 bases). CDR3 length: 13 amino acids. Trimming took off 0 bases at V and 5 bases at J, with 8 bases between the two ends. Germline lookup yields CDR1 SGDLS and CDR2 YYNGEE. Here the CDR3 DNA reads TGTGCCAGCAGCGTAGCAGCAGGGTATGGCTACACCTTC. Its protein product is CASSVAAGYGYTF.

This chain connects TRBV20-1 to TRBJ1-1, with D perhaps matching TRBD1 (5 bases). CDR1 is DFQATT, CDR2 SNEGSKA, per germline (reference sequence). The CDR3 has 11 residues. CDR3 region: CGGTLNTEAFF. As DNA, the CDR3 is TGCGGCGGGACCCTGAACACTGAAGCTTTCTTT.

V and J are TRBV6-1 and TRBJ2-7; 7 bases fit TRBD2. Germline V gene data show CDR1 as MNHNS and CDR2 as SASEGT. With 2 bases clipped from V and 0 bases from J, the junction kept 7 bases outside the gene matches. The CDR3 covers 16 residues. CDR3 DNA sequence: TGTGCCAGCAGTGAATTGCCCGGGGGGAGCTCCTACGAGCAGTACGTC. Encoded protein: CASSELPGGSSYEQYV.

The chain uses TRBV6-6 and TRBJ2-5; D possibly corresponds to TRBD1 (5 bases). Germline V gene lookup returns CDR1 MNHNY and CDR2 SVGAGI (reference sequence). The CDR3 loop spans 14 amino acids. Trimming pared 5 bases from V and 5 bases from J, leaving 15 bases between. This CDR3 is CASSNTGGGETQYF. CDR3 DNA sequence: TGTGCCAGCAGTAATACAGGTGGTGGGGAGACCCAGTACTTC.

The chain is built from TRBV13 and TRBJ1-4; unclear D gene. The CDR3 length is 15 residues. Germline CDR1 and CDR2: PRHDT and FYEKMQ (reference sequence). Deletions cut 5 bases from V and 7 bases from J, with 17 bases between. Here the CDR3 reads CASSQNYGRFEKLFF. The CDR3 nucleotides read TGTGCCAGCAGCCAAAATTACGGCAGGTTTGAAAAACTGTTTTTT.

The CDR3: CASSEPSGYNEQFF. CDR3 in DNA: TGTGCCAGCAGTGAACCTAGCGGTTACAATGAGCAGTTCTTC. J is TRBJ2-1 and V is TRBV2, with 7 bases fitting TRBD2. Germline lookup yields CDR1 SNHLY and CDR2 FYNNEI. This CDR3 is built from 14 residues. V shed 2 bases and J 4 bases; nucleotides not matched to a gene: 2.

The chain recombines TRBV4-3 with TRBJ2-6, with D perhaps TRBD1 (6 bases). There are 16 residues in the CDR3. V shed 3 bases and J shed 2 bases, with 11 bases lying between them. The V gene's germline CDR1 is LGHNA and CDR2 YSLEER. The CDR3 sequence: CASSHKQGAGANVLTF. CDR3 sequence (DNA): TGCGCCAGCAGCCACAAACAGGGAGCTGGGGCCAACGTCCTGACTTTC.

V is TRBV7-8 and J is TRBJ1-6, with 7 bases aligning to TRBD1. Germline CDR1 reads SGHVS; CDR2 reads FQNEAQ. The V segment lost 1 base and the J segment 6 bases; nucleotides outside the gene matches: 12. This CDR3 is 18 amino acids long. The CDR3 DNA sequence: TGTGCCAGCAGCTTAGAGGGCAGGGGGAACTCTATTAATTCACCCCTCCACTTT. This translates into CASSLEGRGNSINSPLHF.

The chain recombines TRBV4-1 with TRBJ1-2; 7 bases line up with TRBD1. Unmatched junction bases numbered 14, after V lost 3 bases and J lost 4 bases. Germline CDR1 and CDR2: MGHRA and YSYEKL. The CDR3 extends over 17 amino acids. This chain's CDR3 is CASSHRARQGPRYGYTF. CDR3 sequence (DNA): TGCGCCAGCAGCCACAGGGCAAGACAGGGACCCCGCTATGGCTACACCTTC.

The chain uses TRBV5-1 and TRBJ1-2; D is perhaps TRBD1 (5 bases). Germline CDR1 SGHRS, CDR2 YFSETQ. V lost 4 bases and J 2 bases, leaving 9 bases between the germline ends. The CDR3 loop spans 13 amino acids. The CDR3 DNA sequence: TGCGCCAGCAGCCGCCCAGGGAACTATGGCTACACCTTC. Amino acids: CASSRPGNYGYTF.

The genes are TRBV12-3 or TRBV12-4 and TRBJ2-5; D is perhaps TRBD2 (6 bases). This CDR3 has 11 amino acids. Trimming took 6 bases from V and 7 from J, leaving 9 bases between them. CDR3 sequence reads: CASSPGGTQYF. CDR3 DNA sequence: TGTGCCAGCAGCCCCGGGGGGACCCAGTACTTC.

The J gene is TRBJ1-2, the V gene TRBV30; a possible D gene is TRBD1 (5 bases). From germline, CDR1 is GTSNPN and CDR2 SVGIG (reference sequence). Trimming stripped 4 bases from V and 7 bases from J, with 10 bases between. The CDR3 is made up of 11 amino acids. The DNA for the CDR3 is TGTGCCTGGAATCAGGGAATTGGCTACACCTTC. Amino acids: CAWNQGIGYTF.

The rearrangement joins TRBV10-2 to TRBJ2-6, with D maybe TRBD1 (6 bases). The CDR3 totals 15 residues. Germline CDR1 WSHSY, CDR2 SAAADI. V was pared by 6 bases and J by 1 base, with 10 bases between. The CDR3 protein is CASSRQESGANVLTF. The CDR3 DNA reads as TGCGCCAGCAGCCGACAGGAGTCTGGGGCCAACGTCCTGACTTTC.

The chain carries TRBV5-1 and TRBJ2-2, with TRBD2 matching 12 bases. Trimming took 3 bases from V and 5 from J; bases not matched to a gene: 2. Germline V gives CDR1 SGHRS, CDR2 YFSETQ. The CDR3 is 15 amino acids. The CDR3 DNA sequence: TGCGCCAGCAGCTCCGGGACTAGCGGGACCGGGGAGCTGTTTTTT. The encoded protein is CASSSGTSGTGELFF.

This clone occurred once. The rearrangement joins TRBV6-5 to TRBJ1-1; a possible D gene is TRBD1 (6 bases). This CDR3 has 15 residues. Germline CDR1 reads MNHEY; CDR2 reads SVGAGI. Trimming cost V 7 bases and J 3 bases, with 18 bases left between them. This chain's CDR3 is CASTSRGEGDTEAFF. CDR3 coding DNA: TGTGCCAGCACCTCGAGGGGGGAGGGGGACACTGAAGCTTTCTTT.

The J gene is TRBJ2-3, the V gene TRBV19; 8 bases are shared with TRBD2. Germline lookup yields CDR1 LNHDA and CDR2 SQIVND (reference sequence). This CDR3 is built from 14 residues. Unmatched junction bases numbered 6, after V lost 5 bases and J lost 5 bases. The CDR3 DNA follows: TGTGCCAGTAGTGACGGGAGGGCGCAAGATACGCAGTATTTT. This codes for CASSDGRAQDTQYF.

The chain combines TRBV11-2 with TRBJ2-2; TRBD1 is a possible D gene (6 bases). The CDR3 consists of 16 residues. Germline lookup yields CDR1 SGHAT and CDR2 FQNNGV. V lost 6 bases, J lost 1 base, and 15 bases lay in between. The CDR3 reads CASSIMGTMNTGELFF. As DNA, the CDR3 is TGTGCCAGCAGTATAATGGGGACAATGAACACCGGGGAGCTGTTTTTT.